These T cell receptor beta chains were read from a single sample in a study of patients and donors after allogeneic stem cell transplantation. One entry per CDR3 protein results from TCRdb running MiXCR on the RT-PCR reads. The sample shows about 160,000 distinct CDR3 sequences, nearly 25% of them seen only once. Specimen: blood, either unsorted or a sorted T cell fraction (not recorded which). Receptor source: a human donor who was either an allogeneic HSCT recipient or a stem cell or donor lymphocyte infusion donor (not recorded which). It is not recorded whose cells these are; they may come from a transplant donor. Both conserved end residues are part of each CDR3. Each record gives: J gene, V gene, clone size, D gene, CDR3 DNA, CDR3 protein. The D gene is left open where the match is weak. Rows give clone size only sometimes, using once, few, many, or a class for an expanded clone.

J: TRBJ2-2
V: TRBV20-1
size: -
D: -
DNA: TGCAGTGCTAGTTTGCCGGAGAACACCGGGGAGCTGTTTTTT
CDR3: CSASLPENTGELFF

J: TRBJ2-3
V: TRBV29-1
size: -
D: -
DNA: TGCAGCGTTGACCTGACTCTGACCCGCACAGATACGCAGTATTTT
CDR3: CSVDLTLTRTDTQYF

J: TRBJ1-2
V: TRBV5-1
size: -
D: TRBD1
DNA: TGCGCCAGCAGCGACATACAGGGGAACTATGGCTACACCTTC
CDR3: CASSDIQGNYGYTF

J: TRBJ2-5
V: TRBV12-3/TRBV12-4
size: -
D: -
DNA: TGTGCCAGCAGTTCGGTCACTCAAGAGACCCAGTACTTC
CDR3: CASSSVTQETQYF

J: TRBJ1-1
V: TRBV19
size: few
D: -
DNA: TGTGCCAGTAGTCTTATTGGAACCCTATGGGCTGAAGCTTTCTTT
CDR3: CASSLIGTLWAEAFF

J: TRBJ1-2
V: TRBV29-1
size: -
D: -
DNA: TGCAGCGTTGCGGAGTATGGCTACACCTTC
CDR3: CSVAEYGYTF

J: TRBJ1-5
V: TRBV19
size: -
D: -
DNA: TGTGCCAGTAGTATAGATCCAGGGCTAAGGCAGCCCCAGCATTTT
CDR3: CASSIDPGLRQPQHF

J: TRBJ2-1
V: TRBV5-1
size: -
D: TRBD2
DNA: TGCGCCAGCAGCTTGGGAGGAGGGACTAGCGATGAGCAGTTCTTC
CDR3: CASSLGGGTSDEQFF

J: TRBJ1-1
V: TRBV7-4
size: few
D: -
DNA: TGTGCCAGCAGCTCCACCCTCCAGGGGAACACTGAAGCTTTCTTT
CDR3: CASSSTLQGNTEAFF

J: TRBJ1-5
V: TRBV7-9
size: many
D: -
DNA: TGTGCCAGCAGCTCCCAGGACAGCAATCAGCCCCAGCATTTT
CDR3: CASSSQDSNQPQHF

J: TRBJ1-1
V: TRBV20-1
size: -
D: -
DNA: TGCAGTGCTAGCGAGGGCTGGACTGAAGCTTTCTTT
CDR3: CSASEGWTEAFF

J: TRBJ1-2
V: TRBV6-5
size: many
D: -
DNA: TGTGCCAGCAGTTACATAGGCGGGGGCTACACCTTC
CDR3: CASSYIGGGYTF

J: TRBJ1-1
V: TRBV9
size: few
D: TRBD1
DNA: TGTGCCAGCAGCGTAGAGGACATGACAGGGCCGAACACTGAAGCTTTCTTT
CDR3: CASSVEDMTGPNTEAFF

J: TRBJ2-7
V: TRBV5-1
size: -
D: -
DNA: TGCGCCAGCAGCCCGGGGGACGCCTCCTACGAGCAGTACTTC
CDR3: CASSPGDASYEQYF

J: TRBJ2-2
V: TRBV5-1
size: few
D: TRBD1
DNA: TGCGCCAGCAGCCCCGGGACAGCGTACACCGGGGAGCTGTTTTTT
CDR3: CASSPGTAYTGELFF

J: TRBJ1-5
V: TRBV12-3/TRBV12-4
size: -
D: -
DNA: TGTGCCAGCAGTCGTCATAGCAATCAGCCCCAGCATTTT
CDR3: CASSRHSNQPQHF

J: TRBJ2-5
V: TRBV7-3
size: -
D: -
DNA: TGTGCCAGCAGCTGGTACAGCCAAGAGACCCAGTACTTC
CDR3: CASSWYSQETQYF

J: TRBJ2-2
V: TRBV2
size: -
D: TRBD1
DNA: TGTGCCAGCATGCTACAGGGGGACACCGGGGAGCTGTTTTTT
CDR3: CASMLQGDTGELFF

J: TRBJ2-2
V: TRBV29-1
size: -
D: TRBD1
DNA: TGCAGCGCCCGGGACAGACAATCGAACACCGGGGAGCTGTTTTTT
CDR3: CSARDRQSNTGELFF

J: TRBJ1-1
V: TRBV12-3/TRBV12-4
size: -
D: -
DNA: TGTGCCAGCAAAGGACAGACTAACACTGAAGCTTTCTTT
CDR3: CASKGQTNTEAFF

J: TRBJ1-1
V: TRBV29-1
size: many
D: -
DNA: TGCAGCGTCCTTCACCCGAACACTGAAGCTTTCTTT
CDR3: CSVLHPNTEAFF

J: TRBJ2-1
V: TRBV4-1
size: few
D: TRBD2
DNA: TGCGCCAGCAGCCAAGATCCGGGGGGGTCTTACAATGAGCAGTTCTTC
CDR3: CASSQDPGGSYNEQFF

J: TRBJ2-7
V: TRBV5-1
size: -
D: TRBD1
DNA: TGCGCCAGCAGCGAACGGACAGGGGCGTCCTACGAGCAGTACTTC
CDR3: CASSERTGASYEQYF

J: TRBJ1-2
V: TRBV27
size: -
D: -
DNA: TGTGCCAGCAGTCCCCAGGAGGGGTCGGATGGCTACACCTTC
CDR3: CASSPQEGSDGYTF

J: TRBJ1-2
V: TRBV5-1
size: -
D: -
DNA: TGCGCCAGCAGCACAGGGACGGATAACTATGGCTACACCTTC
CDR3: CASSTGTDNYGYTF

J: TRBJ1-1
V: TRBV2
size: few
D: -
DNA: TGTGCCAGCAGTGAAGTGTTGGTCAGGACTCGAAGGACTGAAGCTTTCTTT
CDR3: CASSEVLVRTRRTEAFF

J: TRBJ1-2
V: TRBV20-1
size: -
D: -
DNA: TGCAGTGCTAGAGACACAGGGCCAGTGAGTGGCTACACCTTC
CDR3: CSARDTGPVSGYTF

J: TRBJ2-1
V: TRBV29-1
size: -
D: TRBD2
DNA: TGCAGCGTTGATTCGATTAGCGGGAGGGGGTCCTCCTACAATGAGCAGTTCTTC
CDR3: CSVDSISGRGSSYNEQFF

J: TRBJ1-1
V: TRBV7-9
size: -
D: -
DNA: TGTGCCAGCAGCCCATCCGGTGGGCCTGAAGCTTTCTTT
CDR3: CASSPSGGPEAFF

J: TRBJ1-2
V: TRBV5-1
size: few
D: -
DNA: TGCGCCAGCAGCTTGGTCGGGGATGGCTACACCTTC
CDR3: CASSLVGDGYTF

J: TRBJ1-1
V: TRBV15
size: few
D: TRBD1
DNA: TGTGCCACCAGCAGCCCCGGGACAGGGGTGTCTGAAGCTTTCTTT
CDR3: CATSSPGTGVSEAFF

J: TRBJ2-7
V: TRBV7-9
size: once
D: -
DNA: TGTGCCAGCAGCTTAGGAGCGGCAGCCTACGAGCAGTACTTC
CDR3: CASSLGAAAYEQYF

J: TRBJ2-5
V: TRBV24-1
size: few
D: -
DNA: TGTGCCACCAGTGATTTACCCGGACACCAAGAGACCCAGTACTTC
CDR3: CATSDLPGHQETQYF

J: TRBJ1-2
V: TRBV4-1
size: few
D: -
DNA: TGCGCCAGCAGCCAAGTCTTCGACAGTTACTATGGCTACACCTTC
CDR3: CASSQVFDSYYGYTF

J: TRBJ1-2
V: TRBV27
size: -
D: -
DNA: TGTGCCAGCAGTTTATTGGGGCCCAGCTATGGCTACACCTTC
CDR3: CASSLLGPSYGYTF

J: TRBJ1-3
V: TRBV12-3/TRBV12-4
size: few
D: -
DNA: TGTGCCAGCAGTTTTTTCGGGGGCTCTGGAAACACCATATATTTT
CDR3: CASSFFGGSGNTIYF

J: TRBJ1-3
V: TRBV11-2
size: -
D: -
DNA: TGTGCCAGCAGCCCAATTGTTGGACCTGGAAACACCATATATTTT
CDR3: CASSPIVGPGNTIYF

J: TRBJ2-1
V: TRBV24-1
size: -
D: -
DNA: TGTGCCACCAGTAACCAGGGGAGCGGTGAGCAGTTCTTC
CDR3: CATSNQGSGEQFF

J: TRBJ1-2
V: TRBV3-1
size: -
D: -
DNA: TGTGCCAGCAGCCAAGTGGATGACTTGTATGGCTACACCTTC
CDR3: CASSQVDDLYGYTF

J: TRBJ1-3
V: TRBV7-2
size: few
D: TRBD1
DNA: TGTGCCAGCAGCTACGGACAGGCGAGCTCTGGAAACACCATATATTTT
CDR3: CASSYGQASSGNTIYF

J: TRBJ2-1
V: TRBV11-3
size: few
D: -
DNA: TGTGCCAGCAGCTTGGGACGGCACTACAATGAGCAGTTCTTC
CDR3: CASSLGRHYNEQFF

J: TRBJ2-2
V: TRBV10-3
size: few
D: TRBD2
DNA: TGTGCCATCAGCACTCCTAGCGGGACGGCCGGGGAGCTGTTTTTT
CDR3: CAISTPSGTAGELFF

J: TRBJ2-5
V: TRBV29-1
size: -
D: -
DNA: TGCAGCGTTGAGGGACTTGGGGAGACCCAGTACTTC
CDR3: CSVEGLGETQYF

J: TRBJ2-7
V: TRBV3-1
size: -
D: TRBD2
DNA: TGTGCCAGCAGCCAACGACTAGCGGGAGTGGAGGAGCAGTACTTC
CDR3: CASSQRLAGVEEQYF

J: TRBJ1-1
V: TRBV10-3
size: -
D: -
DNA: TGTGCCATCAGTGGTACAGCGAACACTGAAGCTTTCTTT
CDR3: CAISGTANTEAFF

J: TRBJ2-1
V: TRBV7-2
size: -
D: -
DNA: TGTGCCAGCAGCTCGTCCGTTGCCTCCTACAATGAGCAGTTCTTC
CDR3: CASSSSVASYNEQFF